The 6 T cell receptor beta chains below were found in one sample sequenced in a study of T cell changes during pregnancy in multiple sclerosis. Measured with immunoSEQ multiplex PCR; TCRdb has only the in-frame clones, and not every one. The table includes about 130,000 clones, about 95% detected once. Sequencing used peripheral blood, obtained after pregnancy. The receptors originated from a female donor with multiple sclerosis, enrolled in a pregnancy study.

The rearrangement joins TRBV9 to TRBJ1-2, with unresolved D. CDR1 is SGDLS and CDR2 is YYNGEE in the germline V gene. The length of the CDR3 is 13 residues. V lost 0 bases and J 7 bases, leaving 10 bases between the germline ends. The CDR3 region has the DNA TGTGCCAGCAGCGTAGATATAGCCGGTGGCTACACCTTC. This translates into CASSVDIAGGYTF. Combining the CDR3 with reference TRBV9 and TRBJ1-2 gives the whole variable domain DSGVTQTPKHLITATGQRVTLRCSPRSGDLSVYWYQQSLDQGLQFLIQYYNGEERAKGNILERFSAQQFPDLHSELNLSSLELGDSALYFCASSVDIAGGYTFGSGTRLTVV.

This clone is a singleton in its sample. Other DNA sequences from this sample encode an identical CDR3 as well. CDR3 DNA: TGTGCCAGCAGTGAAAGGACAGGGGGAGGCGAGCAGTACTTC. Its protein product is CASSERTGGGEQYF. The chain has TRBV6-1 and TRBJ2-7; 10 bases are a match to TRBD1. The germline V gene has CDR1 MNHNS and CDR2 SASEGT. The trim removed 2 bases at V and 6 bases at J, leaving 4 bases unmatched. The CDR3 is 14 residues long.

The chain has TRBV27 and TRBJ2-1, with D possibly matching TRBD2 (6 bases). V was shortened by 6 bases and J by 9 bases, with 21 bases between the two germline ends. Germline V gene lookup returns CDR1 MNHEY and CDR2 SMNVEV (reference sequence). This CDR3 spans 15 amino acids. The CDR3 loop reads CASSLGVGGKIEQFF. In nucleotides, the CDR3 is TGTGCCAGCAGCCTAGGGGTCGGCGGGAAGATTGAGCAGTTCTTC.

Comment on this clone: Other DNA sequences in this sample translate to the same CDR3. The gene calls are TRBV2 and TRBJ1-5, with TRBD1 matching 8 bases. This CDR3 contains 15 residues. The J segment lost 3 bases and the V segment lost 6 bases, leaving 7 bases of the junction unmatched. CDR1 is SNHLY, CDR2 FYNNEI, per germline. In DNA, the CDR3 is TGTGCCAGCAGCGGGACAGGCGATTCCAATCAGCCCCAGCATTTT. This codes for CASSGTGDSNQPQHF.

DNA of the CDR3: TGTGCCAGCAGCTTCCCCGACAGGGTCTACGAGCAGTACTTC. As protein: CASSFPDRVYEQYF. The chain recombines TRBV11-2 with TRBJ2-7; TRBD1 matches at 7 bases. This CDR3 has 14 residues. V lost 3 bases, J lost 3 bases, and 5 bases stayed unmatched. Looked up from germline, CDR1 is SGHAT and CDR2 is FQNNGV.

The V and J genes are TRBV7-9 and TRBJ2-7; 10 nucleotides agree with TRBD1. Germline CDR1 reads SEHNR; CDR2 reads FQNEAQ (reference sequence). CDR3 length: 17 amino acids. Trimming removed 7 bases from V and 2 bases from J; junction bases left unmatched: 14. The DNA of the CDR3 is TGTGCCAGCACCCTTGCCCGCCGGGACAGGGGCCCCTACGAGCAGTACTTC. Amino acid sequence: CASTLARRDRGPYEQYF.